A selection of T cell receptor beta chains follows, all from one sample in a study of shared clonotypes between healthy human individuals. Using immunoSEQ multiplex PCR, the repertoire was profiled, and TCRdb retains in-frame clones only, with some absent. Among roughly 650,000 clones listed, roughly 97% were seen once. Sequencing was carried out using naive CD4+ T cells sorted from blood. The receptor set was obtained from a woman aged 25 to 39 in good health. Both conserved end residues are part of each CDR3. A D gene is named only where the DNA matches it firmly. Rows may omit the clone size; those that give it use once, few, many or a size class.

D,size,J,V,CDR3
-,-,TRBJ1-5,TRBV19,CASSTNIQPQHF
-,-,TRBJ1-1,TRBV7-9,CASSLTGVNTEAFF
TRBD1,-,TRBJ1-4,TRBV2,CASSINSGTGGLANEKLFF
-,-,TRBJ2-2,TRBV5-1,CASSLESGVTGELFF
-,-,TRBJ2-1,TRBV15,CATSRDLVQNNEQFF
-,-,TRBJ2-2,TRBV6-6,CASRSPNTGELFF
-,-,TRBJ1-1,TRBV28,CASTIGGTGTEAFF
TRBD1,-,TRBJ2-3,TRBV7-9,CASSSGQGKTDTQYF
-,-,TRBJ1-2,TRBV27,CASRTAEWGDSGGYTF
-,once,TRBJ2-7,TRBV7-9,CASRVGYEQYF
TRBD1,-,TRBJ2-1,TRBV12-5,CASGLVRGQGNNEQFF
TRBD2,-,TRBJ2-3,TRBV6-6,CASSSLSGGTDTQYF
TRBD2,once,TRBJ2-7,TRBV7-3,CASSLELAGPSYEQYF
-,-,TRBJ2-3,TRBV6-1,CASSYSDLTDTQYF
-,-,TRBJ2-3,TRBV11-1,CASSLRTATDTQYF
-,-,TRBJ1-5,TRBV6-5,CASSYGKGNQPQHF
TRBD1,once,TRBJ1-2,TRBV6-1,CASTGQGRYGYTF
TRBD2,-,TRBJ2-3,TRBV5-1,CASSLGPSGRARGDTQYF
-,-,TRBJ1-2,TRBV5-1,CASSSEFGQKANYGYTF
-,-,TRBJ2-5,TRBV5-8,CASSLAMIQSETQYF
-,-,TRBJ2-3,TRBV6-1,CASSEGRPDTQYF
TRBD1,-,TRBJ2-7,TRBV6-5,CASTAAGQGGYEQYF
-,-,TRBJ1-5,TRBV19,CASSAWDGSSNQPQHF
-,-,TRBJ2-7,TRBV6-5,CASSYTRASYEQYF
-,-,TRBJ2-2,TRBV4-2,CASSQGVASTGELFF
-,-,TRBJ2-5,TRBV29-1,CSAVWGIGETQYF
TRBD1,-,TRBJ2-2,TRBV5-5,CASSLSLGTVFTGELFF
-,-,TRBJ2-4,TRBV28,CASSLLADPYTAKNIQYF
-,-,TRBJ2-1,TRBV2,CASSEREVRNEQFF
TRBD2,-,TRBJ2-7,TRBV6-1,CASSKEGTSGTYEQYF
-,-,TRBJ2-2,TRBV7-8,CASSSRSRGPGAGELFF
TRBD2,-,TRBJ2-1,TRBV19,CASRPTSDSYNEQFF
TRBD2,-,TRBJ2-7,TRBV2,CASNAGGGRYEQYF
-,once,TRBJ1-3,TRBV6-5,CASSTGVSGNTIYF
TRBD1,once,TRBJ2-2,TRBV5-8,CASSFQGAHTGELFF
-,-,TRBJ2-7,TRBV28,CASSLQGAYEQYF
-,-,TRBJ2-7,TRBV7-9,CASSLDGGTEQYF
TRBD1,-,TRBJ1-3,TRBV27,CASRGQGSGNTIYF
-,-,TRBJ2-3,TRBV19,CASRRDSSQYF
TRBD2,-,TRBJ2-1,TRBV6-5,CASSSGGSGYNEQFF
-,-,TRBJ2-1,TRBV18,CASSPAGGTIYNEQFF
-,-,TRBJ1-3,TRBV11-3,CASSPRGSGNTIYF
TRBD2,-,TRBJ2-1,TRBV4-2,CASSRNKGLAKDAFYNEQFF
TRBD1,-,TRBJ1-4,TRBV27,CASSLSLGQGAREKLFF
-,few,TRBJ2-2,TRBV5-1,CASSLSGELFF